The 8 T cell receptor beta chains below were found in one sample sequenced in a study of blood T cells in healthy people across ages. A sample-barcoded 5' primer and a J-beta primer mix were used in a second PCR of about 6 to 11 cycles. TCRdb fed the 5' RACE reads into MiXCR, producing one record per CDR3 protein. There are hundreds of thousands of distinct CDR3 sequences in the sample; around 42% occur only once, and approximately 19% lies in the top ten. Sequenced input: blood. The receptors were sampled from a man aged 55 to 69 in good health.

This chain joins TRBV10-3 and TRBJ2-7; no definite D call. This CDR3 is 15 amino acids long. The V end was cut by 0 bases, the J end by 4 bases, with 13 bases between. CDR1 ENHRY and CDR2 SYGVKD come from the germline V gene. CDR3 sequence: CAISESKGSPYEQYF. The CDR3, as DNA: TGTGCCATCAGTGAGTCGAAGGGTTCCCCGTACGAGCAGTACTTC.

The J gene is TRBJ2-7, the V gene TRBV6-1; 8 bases are shared with TRBD2. The CDR3 is made up of 16 amino acids. Trimming took 2 bases from V and 1 from J; bases not matched to a gene: 7. CDR1 is MNHNS, CDR2 SASEGT, per germline. The CDR3 bases are TGTGCCAGCAGTGAACGAAGCGGGGGCGTATCCTACGAGCAGTACTTC. Its protein is CASSERSGGVSYEQYF.

The chain is built from TRBV27 and TRBJ2-3, with D possibly matching TRBD2 (6 bases). Germline V CDR1 and CDR2: MNHEY, SMNVEV (reference sequence). V dropped 3 bases and J dropped 10 bases, with 26 bases sitting between them. This CDR3 comprises 17 residues. The CDR3 bases are TGTGCCAGCAGTTTGCGTGCTCCGGGACTTGGCGGTCTGGCGCAGTATTTT. Protein: CASSLRAPGLGGLAQYF.

The chain is built from TRBV7-2 and TRBJ2-5, with D uncertain. This CDR3 is 14 amino acids long. Germline loops: CDR1 SGHTA, CDR2 FQGNSA. V was clipped by 4 bases and J by 0 bases, with 9 bases between them. The CDR3 nucleotides are TGTGCCAGCAGCTCCACAGCAAACCAAGAGACCCAGTACTTC. This codes for CASSSTANQETQYF.

The rearrangement uses TRBV27 and TRBJ2-7; D is unclear. This CDR3 contains 13 residues. The V gene's germline CDR1 is MNHEY and CDR2 SMNVEV (reference sequence). V was pared by 5 bases and J by 5 bases, with 13 bases between. The CDR3 DNA reads as TGTGCCAGCAGTCCAGTTGGCAGCCACGAGCAGTACTTC. Amino acid sequence: CASSPVGSHEQYF.

This clonotype came up many times. The V and J genes are TRBV20-1 and TRBJ2-5; 9 bases are a match to TRBD2. The germline CDR1 and CDR2 sequences are DFQATT and SNEGSKA (reference sequence). Germline trimming cut 3 bases from V and 2 bases from J; bases unmatched to any gene: 4. This CDR3 comprises 14 residues. In DNA, the CDR3 is TGCAGTGCTAGGGTAGCGGGAGCTCAAGAGACCCAGTACTTC. Translation: CSARVAGAQETQYF.

The rearrangement uses TRBV20-1 and TRBJ1-5, with a tentative D call TRBD1 (5 bases). CDR3 length equals 15 residues. Germline lookup yields CDR1 DFQATT and CDR2 SNEGSKA (reference sequence). The CDR3 coding sequence is TGCAGCGTGGGGGGGTGGCTACGCGGCAATCAGCCCCAGCATTTT. This translates into CSVGGWLRGNQPQHF.

V usage is TRBV5-1 and J usage is TRBJ1-1, with D hard to call. The germline gives CDR1 SGHRS, CDR2 YFSETQ. V lost 5 bases and J lost 1, with 15 bases in between. The CDR3 consists of 15 residues. CDR3 sequence reads: CASRPDPNRNTEAFF. CDR3 bases: TGCGCCAGCAGACCAGACCCAAACAGGAACACTGAAGCTTTCTTT. The complete variable domain, with remaining parts taken from reference TRBV5-1 and TRBJ1-1, reads KAGVTQTPRYLIKTRGQQVTLSCSPISGHRSVSWYQQTPGQGLQFLFEYFSETQRNKGNFPGRFSGRQFSNSRSEMNVSTLELGDSALYLCASRPDPNRNTEAFFGQGTRLTVV.